The text below deals with one T cell receptor beta chain. Per the study methods: The authors estimated nucleated cell counts from reference gene primer amplification. Clones were sequenced by immunoSEQ multiplex PCR, and TCRdb holds only the in-frame ones, with some missing. V, J and clone size are taken as reported in that table, and D and trimming were inferred from the DNA itself. The table lists some 390,000 clones, roughly 86% of them singletons. These data come from a study of blood T cell repertoires in COVID-19. Study context: Spain, Italy and the United States supplied samples that represented acute and convalescent COVID-19.

The CDR3 spans 15 residues. Trimming cost V 6 bases and J 0 bases; bases outside gene matches: 4. Germline lookup yields CDR1 MNHEY and CDR2 SVGAGI. V gene TRBV6-5 combines with J gene TRBJ1-5; 8 nucleotides line up with TRBD1. The source is a human donor in a cohort sampled during active COVID-19. Sequencing was done on a sample of peripheral blood. The CDR3 spells CASSRQGYSNQPQHF. Written as DNA, the CDR3 is TGTGCCAGCAGCCGACAGGGGTATAGCAATCAGCCCCAGCATTTT.